These 2 T cell receptor beta chains were sequenced from one sample in a study of CD8+ T cells in alopecia areata. Following extraction, RNA underwent reverse transcription to cDNA, which served as the sequencing template. Profiling relied on immunoSEQ multiplex PCR, and the TCRdb table lists in-frame clones only, not all of them. The sample lists roughly 200,000 clones; around two fifths were seen once. Treatment defined: oral pan-JAK inhibitor, 5-10 mg twice daily. Source: CD4+ T cells sorted from blood, taken at roughly week 30, from a patient treated with tofacitinib. These receptors all come from a human donor with alopecia areata.

This clone was picked up a small number of times. V usage is TRBV7-9 and J usage is TRBJ1-1; 7 positions match TRBD1. The V gene's germline CDR1 is SEHNR and CDR2 FQNEAQ (reference sequence). CDR3 length: 16 residues. Trimming at V came to 5 bases and at J to 0 bases, leaving 9 bases not matched to a gene. The CDR3 is CASSPGGQRMNTEAFF. In nucleotides, the CDR3 is TGTGCCAGCAGCCCGGGGGGACAGCGCATGAACACTGAAGCTTTCTTT.

The rearrangement links TRBV2 to TRBJ2-1; D might be TRBD2 (5 bases). V was cut by 6 bases and J by 10 bases, with 13 bases left in between. Germline CDR1 SNHLY, CDR2 FYNNEI. The CDR3 runs 12 residues. The CDR3 DNA reads TGTGCCAGCAGGACTTTCGGCGGGGAGCAGTTCTTC. Translation: CASRTFGGEQFF.